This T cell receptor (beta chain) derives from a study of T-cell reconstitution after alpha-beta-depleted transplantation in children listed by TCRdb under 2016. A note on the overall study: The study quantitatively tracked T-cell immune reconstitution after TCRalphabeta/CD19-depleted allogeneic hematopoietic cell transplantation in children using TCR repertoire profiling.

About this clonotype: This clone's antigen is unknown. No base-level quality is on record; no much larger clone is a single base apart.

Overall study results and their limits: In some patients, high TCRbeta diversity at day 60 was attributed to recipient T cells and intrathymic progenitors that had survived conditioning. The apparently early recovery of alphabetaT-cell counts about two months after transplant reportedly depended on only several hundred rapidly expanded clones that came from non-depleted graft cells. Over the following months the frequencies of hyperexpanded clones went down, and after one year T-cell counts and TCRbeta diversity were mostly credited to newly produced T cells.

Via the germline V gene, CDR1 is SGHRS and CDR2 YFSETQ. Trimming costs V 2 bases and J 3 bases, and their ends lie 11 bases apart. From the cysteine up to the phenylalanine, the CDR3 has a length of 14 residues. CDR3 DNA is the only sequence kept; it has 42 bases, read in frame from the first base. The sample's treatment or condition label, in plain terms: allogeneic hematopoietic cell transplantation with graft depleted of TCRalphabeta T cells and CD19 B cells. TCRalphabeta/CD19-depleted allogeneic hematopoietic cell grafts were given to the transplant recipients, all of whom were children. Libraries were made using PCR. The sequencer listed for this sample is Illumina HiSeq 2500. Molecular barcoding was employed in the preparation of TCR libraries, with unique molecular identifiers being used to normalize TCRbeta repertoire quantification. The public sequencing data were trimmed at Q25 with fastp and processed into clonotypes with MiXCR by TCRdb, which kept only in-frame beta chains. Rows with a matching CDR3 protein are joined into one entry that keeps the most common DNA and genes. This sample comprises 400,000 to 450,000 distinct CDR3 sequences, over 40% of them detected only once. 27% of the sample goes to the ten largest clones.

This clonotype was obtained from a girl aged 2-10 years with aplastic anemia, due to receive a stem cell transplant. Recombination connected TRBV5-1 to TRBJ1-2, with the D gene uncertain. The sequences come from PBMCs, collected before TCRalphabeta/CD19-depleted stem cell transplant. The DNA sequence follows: TGCGCCAGCAGCTTAGGAGGCATAGACTATGGCTACACCTTC. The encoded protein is CASSLGGIDYGYTF.